Listed below are T cell receptor beta chains from one sample, sequenced in a study of read filtering for tumor transcriptome and immune sequencing. Using its own MiXCR run on the reads, TCRdb lists one record per CDR3 protein. The sample records over 80,000 distinct CDR3 sequences, roughly an eighth being singletons. Material: a population of CD138-negative cells sorted from bone marrow. The receptors were gathered from a donor older than 35 with multiple myeloma. CDR3s include the opening cysteine and the closing phenylalanine or tryptophan. A D gene is named only where the DNA matches it firmly. Clone size is stated in some rows and not others, as once, few, many or a class when expanded.

D | J | V | size | CDR3 | DNA
- | TRBJ2-1 | TRBV7-9 | - | CASSIGGPSNEQFF | TGTGCCAGCAGTATTGGGGGCCCGAGCAATGAGCAGTTCTTC
- | TRBJ1-3 | TRBV10-2 | - | CASSGTSGNTIYF | TGCGCCAGCAGTGGGACCTCTGGAAACACCATATATTTT
TRBD1 | TRBJ1-2 | TRBV5-5 | many | CASSLGTGVLTNYGYTF | TGTGCCAGCAGCTTGGGGACAGGAGTCTTAACTAACTATGGCTACACCTTC
- | TRBJ2-3 | TRBV29-1 | many | CSVAGADTQYF | TGCAGCGTTGCTGGGGCAGATACGCAGTATTTT
TRBD2 | TRBJ2-1 | TRBV6-5 | many | CASKPLAGLLNEQFF | TGTGCCAGCAAACCTCTAGCGGGATTATTAAATGAGCAGTTCTTC
- | TRBJ2-5 | TRBV2 | many | CASKMGGGRRSQETQYF | TGTGCCAGCAAAATGGGGGGCGGTCGAAGGTCCCAAGAGACCCAGTACTTC
TRBD1 | TRBJ2-1 | TRBV7-8 | many | CASSRDRDSYNEQFF | TGTGCCAGCAGCCGAGACAGGGACTCCTACAATGAGCAGTTCTTC
- | TRBJ2-5 | TRBV5-1 | - | CATQPEAGRQETQYF | TGCGCCACCCAGCCCGAGGCAGGGAGACAAGAGACCCAGTACTTC
- | TRBJ2-1 | TRBV11-2 | many | CASSLNLGLGSYNEQFF | TGTGCCAGCAGCTTAAACCTGGGACTTGGCTCCTACAATGAGCAGTTCTTC
TRBD2 | TRBJ2-1 | TRBV10-3 | - | CASGGLVSSILSYNEQFF | TGTGCCTCTGGGGGACTAGTCAGCAGTATATTATCCTACAATGAGCAGTTCTTC
- | TRBJ2-1 | TRBV29-1 | many | CSVAAGQGHYNEQFF | TGCAGCGTAGCGGCGGGCCAAGGGCACTACAATGAGCAGTTCTTC
- | TRBJ2-1 | TRBV19 | once | CASKGESSYNEQFF | TGTGCCAGTAAGGGAGAGAGCTCCTACAATGAGCAGTTCTTC
- | TRBJ1-1 | TRBV7-9 | many | CASSQKRGMQGIVTEAFF | TGTGCCAGCAGCCAAAAGAGGGGGATGCAGGGAATTGTAACTGAAGCTTTCTTT
TRBD1 | TRBJ2-7 | TRBV5-1 | many | CASSERTGSYSYEQYF | TGCGCCAGCAGCGAACGGACAGGGAGCTACTCCTACGAGCAGTACTTC
- | TRBJ2-2 | TRBV6-2/TRBV6-3 | few | CASSYGGRGSGSGELFF | TGTGCCAGCAGTTACGGCGGTCGGGGCTCAGGATCCGGGGAGCTGTTTTTT
TRBD2 | TRBJ2-7 | TRBV3-1 | many | CASSQTSGAFYEQYF | TGTGCCAGCAGCCAAACTAGCGGGGCCTTCTACGAGCAGTACTTC
TRBD2 | TRBJ2-1 | TRBV20-1 | many | CSATMTSGRSVVRRNEQFF | TGCAGTGCTACAATGACTAGCGGGAGGTCGGTGGTCCGGCGCAATGAGCAGTTCTTC
TRBD1 | TRBJ2-5 | TRBV2 | many | CASGRDRGRLETQYF | TGTGCCAGCGGGCGAGACAGGGGGCGATTGGAGACCCAGTACTTC
- | TRBJ1-2 | TRBV28 | many | CASSSGDADEYGYTF | TGTGCCAGCAGTTCCGGGGACGCCGATGAGTATGGCTACACCTTC
- | TRBJ1-1 | TRBV20-1 | many | CSARESGVSTEAFF | TGCAGTGCTAGAGAGTCAGGAGTAAGCACTGAAGCTTTCTTT
TRBD2 | TRBJ2-1 | TRBV9 | many | CASSAREATNYNEQFF | TGTGCCAGCAGCGCGCGGGAGGCGACCAACTACAATGAGCAGTTCTTC
- | TRBJ2-3 | TRBV5-1 | few | CASMDTITDTQYF | TGCGCCAGCATGGATACTATCACAGATACGCAGTATTTT
- | TRBJ2-3 | TRBV20-1 | many | CSAPRLVGAQYF | TGCAGTGCACCTCGACTAGTCGGGGCGCAGTATTTT
- | TRBJ2-2 | TRBV2 | many | CASRQGTNTGELFF | TGTGCCAGCAGACAGGGTACGAACACCGGGGAGCTGTTTTTT
- | TRBJ1-5 | TRBV4-1 | many | CASSQVRDNQPQHF | TGCGCCAGCAGCCAAGTACGCGACAATCAGCCCCAGCATTTT
TRBD2 | TRBJ2-1 | TRBV20-1 | many | CSARSALAGVWNEQFF | TGCAGTGCTAGATCCGCCCTAGCGGGAGTTTGGAATGAGCAGTTCTTC
TRBD2 | TRBJ2-1 | TRBV20-1 | many | CSARDPGGPGNEQFF | TGCAGTGCTAGAGATCCGGGAGGGCCGGGAAATGAGCAGTTCTTC
TRBD1 | TRBJ2-1 | TRBV29-1 | many | CSVVRDRGHGEQFF | TGCAGCGTTGTCCGGGACAGGGGGCATGGTGAGCAGTTCTTC
TRBD2 | TRBJ2-3 | TRBV29-1 | - | CSFSSGASGNTDTQYF | TGCAGCTTCTCCTCGGGGGCTAGCGGGAATACAGATACGCAGTATTTT
- | TRBJ2-1 | TRBV3-1 | many | CASSQDGSYNEQFF | TGTGCCAGCAGCCAAGATGGTTCCTACAATGAGCAGTTCTTC
- | TRBJ2-3 | TRBV5-1 | many | CASSLGGHYTDTQYF | TGCGCCAGCAGCTTGGGTGGACACTACACAGATACGCAGTATTTT
- | TRBJ2-5 | TRBV6-2/TRBV6-3 | many | CASSRGTLETQYF | TGTGCCAGCAGCCGAGGGACTTTGGAGACCCAGTACTTC
- | TRBJ2-1 | TRBV20-1 | many | CSARDGGASRSYNEQFF | TGCAGTGCTAGAGATGGGGGTGCTAGTCGGTCCTACAATGAGCAGTTCTTC
- | TRBJ2-5 | TRBV5-1 | few | CASSLGPDGPSETQYF | TGCGCCAGCAGCCTGGGCCCAGATGGGCCATCGGAGACCCAGTACTTC
- | TRBJ1-5 | TRBV15 | many | CATSPPGGSNQPQHF | TGTGCCACCAGCCCCCCCGGGGGTAGCAATCAGCCCCAGCATTTT
- | TRBJ2-5 | TRBV20-1 | many | CSAQPGRGGQETQYF | TGCAGTGCCCAGCCGGGCCGAGGGGGCCAAGAGACCCAGTACTTC